The 25 T cell receptor beta chains presented below share a single source sample, sequenced in a study of shared clonotypes between healthy human individuals. Data came from immunoSEQ multiplex PCR; TCRdb stores just in-frame clones and leaves some out. The sample carries approximately 98,000 clones, 68% recorded once. What was sequenced was memory CD8+ T cells sorted from blood. Documented subset: CD45RO+ cells pooled with CCR7-negative TemRA cells. The receptors were gathered from a woman aged 25 to 39 in good health.

The genes are TRBV29-1 and TRBJ2-7, with a tentative D call TRBD2 (7 bases). The V and J ends lost 4 bases and 3 bases respectively, with 16 bases between them. Looked up from germline, CDR1 is SQVTM and CDR2 is ANQGSEA. The CDR3 runs to 14 residues. CDR3 amino acids: CSVVGQGRVYEQYF. Here the CDR3 DNA reads TGCAGCGTTGTGGGGCAGGGGAGGGTCTACGAGCAGTACTTC.

V usage is TRBV7-2 and J usage is TRBJ2-3; D may match TRBD1 or TRBD2 (5 bases each). The V end was cut by 6 bases, the J end by 5 bases, with 21 bases between. Germline V CDR1 and CDR2: SGHTA, FQGNSA. This CDR3 comprises 16 residues. This CDR3 is CASRPLGAATGDTQYF. CDR3 coding DNA: TGTGCCAGCAGACCCCTCGGGGCCGCAACGGGAGATACGCAGTATTTT.

The chain carries TRBV11-2 and TRBJ2-7; no clear D. Trimming stripped 5 bases from V and 7 bases from J, with 12 bases between. CDR1 is SGHAT, CDR2 FQNNGV, per germline. This CDR3 has 12 amino acids. The CDR3 sequence is CASSPDTFEQYF. DNA of the CDR3: TGTGCCAGCAGCCCTGACACCTTTGAGCAGTACTTC.

This chain links TRBV25-1 with TRBJ1-5; TRBD1 is a possible D gene (5 bases). Per germline, CDR1 MGHDK and CDR2 SYGVNS. This CDR3 is 16 amino acids long. V was cut by 6 bases and J by 2 bases, with 17 bases left in between. The CDR3 loop reads CASRGAGPEGNQPQHF. The DNA for the CDR3 is TGTGCCAGCAGAGGGGCTGGGCCGGAGGGCAATCAGCCCCAGCATTTT.

The CDR3 DNA is TGTGCCACCAGCACCCGGGGGCACGAGCAGTACTTC. Protein sequence: CATSTRGHEQYF. V usage is TRBV15 and J usage is TRBJ2-7; possibly TRBD1 or TRBD2 for D (6 bases each). This CDR3 is built from 12 residues. Germline V gene sequence: CDR1 LNHNV, CDR2 YYDKDF (reference sequence). Trimming left V 4 bases short and J 5 bases short, with 9 bases between. Supplemented by reference TRBV15 and TRBJ2-7, the full variable domain reads DAMVIQNPRYQVTQFGKPVTLSCSQTLNHNVMYWYQQKSSQAPKLLFHYYDKDFNNEADTPDNFQSRRPNTSFCFLDIRSPGLGDTAMYLCATSTRGHEQYFGPGTRLTVT.

The genes are TRBV6-5 and TRBJ1-4; the D is unclear. The CDR3 totals 14 residues. V lost 6 bases and J lost 8, with 16 bases in between. CDR1 MNHEY and CDR2 SVGAGI come from the germline V gene. CDR3 sequence reads: CASSFPGEREKLFF. CDR3 DNA: TGTGCCAGCAGCTTCCCCGGGGAGCGAGAAAAACTGTTTTTT.

The CDR3 sequence is CAISEGLAGSYEQYF. CDR3 nucleotides: TGTGCCATCAGCGAAGGACTAGCGGGCTCCTACGAGCAGTACTTC. The chain carries TRBV10-3 and TRBJ2-7; 11 nucleotides match TRBD2. With 6 bases clipped from V and 0 bases from J, the junction kept 4 bases outside the gene matches. This CDR3 is 15 amino acids long. From germline, CDR1 is ENHRY and CDR2 SYGVKD.

This chain joins TRBV27 and TRBJ2-1; D is uncertain. In germline, CDR1 is MNHEY, CDR2 SMNVEV (reference sequence). Trimming took 8 bases from V and 5 from J, leaving 10 bases between them. This CDR3 has 12 residues. The CDR3 here is CASQDPNNEQFF. CDR3 in DNA: TGTGCCAGCCAAGACCCCAACAATGAGCAGTTCTTC.

The chain has TRBV2 and TRBJ2-5; a weak D match, TRBD1 (8 bases). This CDR3 has 17 residues. Trimming took off 0 bases at V and 4 bases at J, with 18 bases between the two ends. The germline CDR1 and CDR2 sequences are SNHLY and FYNNEI. CDR3 coding DNA: TGTGCCAGCAGTGAAGCTCCACCGACAGGGGAGGGAGAGACCCAGTACTTC. It specifies CASSEAPPTGEGETQYF.

This clone showed up just a few times. J is TRBJ2-5 and V is TRBV25-1; 7 bases line up with TRBD1. CDR1 is MGHDK, CDR2 SYGVNS, per germline. The V and J ends lost 4 bases and 11 bases, in that order; junction bases with no gene match: 7. The CDR3 contains 12 residues. The CDR3 nucleotides read TGTGCCAGCAGTGGCCAGGGGGTTGGGCAGTACTTC. Its protein is CASSGQGVGQYF.

This chain uses TRBV5-6 with TRBJ2-2; unclear D gene. The CDR3 extends over 13 amino acids. The germline gives CDR1 SGHDT, CDR2 YYEEEE. V was shortened by 6 bases and J by 1 base, with 7 bases between the two germline ends. CDR3 region: CASIIWNTGELFF. The CDR3 DNA follows: TGTGCCAGCATTATTTGGAACACCGGGGAGCTGTTTTTT.

The chain is built from TRBV11-1 and TRBJ2-7, with D possibly TRBD2 on 6 matching bases. Germline values: CDR1 SGHAT, CDR2 FQDESV (reference sequence). The CDR3 consists of 17 residues. Trimming removed 1 base from V and 2 bases from J, with 18 bases in between. CDR3 sequence (DNA): TGTGCCAGCAGCTTAGGTCGTGCGGGGAGGCCAACCTACGAGCAGTACTTC. It codes for CASSLGRAGRPTYEQYF.

The chain recombines TRBV2 with TRBJ2-5, with a weak D call TRBD2 (5 bases). The J call may be faulty, since TRBJ2-7 better matches the DNA end. Germline V gives CDR1 SNHLY, CDR2 FYNNEI. CDR3 size: 16 residues. CDR3: CASSEIGSGTFYEQYF. The CDR3 DNA is TGTGCCAGCAGTGAAATCGGAAGCGGAACCTTCTACGAGCAGTACTTC.

As for this clone: Other DNA variants within this sample encode the same CDR3. This chain joins TRBV10-3 and TRBJ2-1, with 7 nucleotides matching TRBD2. CDR1 is ENHRY, CDR2 SYGVKD, per germline. The CDR3 consists of 17 residues. After removal of 0 bases from V and 5 bases from J, the junction contained 10 bases not matched to a gene. CDR3 in DNA: TGTGCCATCAGTGAGTCGCGGGCTAGCGGCGATCACAATGAGCAGTTCTTC. It encodes CAISESRASGDHNEQFF.

The rearrangement uses TRBV7-9 and TRBJ2-7, with D possibly being TRBD1 (5 bases). V lost 1 base to trimming and J lost 4 bases, with 11 bases between them. There are 14 residues in the CDR3. Germline assignment: CDR1 SEHNR and CDR2 FQNEAQ (reference sequence). The CDR3 sequence is CASSLVPGWYEQYF. The CDR3 DNA reads as TGTGCCAGCAGCTTAGTTCCAGGGTGGTACGAGCAGTACTTC. The full variable domain, in which reference TRBV7-9 and TRBJ2-7 provide the parts outside the CDR3, is DTGVSQNPRHKITKRGQNVTFRCDPISEHNRLYWYRQTLGQGPEFLTYFQNEAQLEKSRLLSDRFSAERPKGSFSTLEIQRTEQGDSAMYLCASSLVPGWYEQYFGPGTRLTVT.

This chain joins TRBV7-9 and TRBJ2-1, with D possibly TRBD2 on 6 matching bases. Germline loops: CDR1 SEHNR, CDR2 FQNEAQ (reference sequence). V lost 4 bases and J 9 bases, leaving 13 bases between the germline ends. This CDR3 is built from 13 residues. DNA of the CDR3: TGTGCCAGCAGCTCCCATACCGGGGGTGAGCAGTTCTTC. Protein: CASSSHTGGEQFF.

The V call is TRBV7-8, the J call TRBJ2-5; maybe TRBD1 (5 bases). The V gene's germline CDR1 is SGHVS and CDR2 FQNEAQ. The CDR3 has 13 residues. V shed 4 bases and J shed 2 bases, with 8 bases lying between them. Here the CDR3 reads CASSSDRQETQYF. The DNA for the CDR3 is TGTGCCAGCAGCTCCGACAGACAAGAGACCCAGTACTTC.

The J gene is TRBJ2-6, the V gene TRBV6-1; the D gene is possibly TRBD2 (5 bases). CDR1 is MNHNS, CDR2 SASEGT, per germline. The CDR3 sequence is 16 residues long. Trimming stripped 1 base from V and 2 bases from J, with 9 bases between. This chain's CDR3 is CASSEDGGTGANVLTF. CDR3 DNA: TGTGCCAGCAGTGAAGACGGAGGTACTGGGGCCAACGTCCTGACTTTC.

This chain joins TRBV6-6 and TRBJ2-3; D unresolved. The CDR3 runs 14 residues. V lost 7 bases, J lost 2 bases, and 13 bases lay in between. The V gene's germline CDR1 is MNHNY and CDR2 SVGAGI (reference sequence). CDR3 DNA: TGTGCCAGCACCCCCTCTAGAATCACAGATACGCAGTATTTT. This gives the protein CASTPSRITDTQYF.

The chain uses TRBV5-2 and TRBJ1-2. TRBV5-2 is classified as a pseudogene. This CDR3 has 16 amino acids. CDR3 nucleotide sequence: TGCGCCAGCAAGGGATCTCAGAGGGACGGGAACTATGGCTACACCTTC. As protein: CASKGSQRDGNYGYTF.

This clone was detected ten times or more. The chain combines TRBV5-5 with TRBJ2-1, with TRBD1 as a possible D gene (6 bases). CDR3 length: 14 residues. Germline CDR1 reads SGHKS; CDR2 reads YYEKEE (reference sequence). V was trimmed by 7 bases and J by 3 bases, leaving 14 bases between them. For the CDR3, the DNA is TGTGCCAGCTCACGCGAGGGGGACTACAATGAGCAGTTCTTC. Protein product: CASSREGDYNEQFF.

The chain links TRBV15 to TRBJ1-6; D is perhaps TRBD1 (5 bases). This CDR3 is 14 amino acids long. With 0 bases removed from V and 10 bases from J, the gap between germline ends came to 10 bases. The germline V gene has CDR1 LNHNV and CDR2 YYDKDF (reference sequence). The CDR3 coding sequence is TGTGCCACCAGCAGAGATTTGTGGGGGTCACCCCTCCACTTT. This translates into CATSRDLWGSPLHF.

The chain carries TRBV9 and TRBJ2-7; 12 bases map to TRBD2. The CDR3 runs 16 residues. Germline V gives CDR1 SGDLS, CDR2 YYNGEE. V lost 3 bases, J lost 2 bases, and 6 bases stayed unmatched. Here the CDR3 reads CASSAGTSGCAYEQYF. DNA of the CDR3: TGTGCCAGCAGCGCGGGGACTAGCGGGTGCGCCTACGAGCAGTACTTC. The full variable domain, completed using reference TRBV9 and TRBJ2-7, is DSGVTQTPKHLITATGQRVTLRCSPRSGDLSVYWYQQSLDQGLQFLIQYYNGEERAKGNILERFSAQQFPDLHSELNLSSLELGDSALYFCASSAGTSGCAYEQYFGPGTRLTVT.

The rearrangement links TRBV18 to TRBJ1-2; D unclear. Trimming pared 2 bases from V and 4 bases from J, leaving 11 bases between. This CDR3 contains 14 residues. Germline loops: CDR1 KGHSH, CDR2 LQKENI. CDR3 in amino acids: CASSPDLSPYGYTF. The CDR3 nucleotides are TGTGCCAGCTCACCAGATCTGAGTCCCTATGGCTACACCTTC.

This clone showed up just a few times. This chain links TRBV30 with TRBJ2-7; 10 bases agree with TRBD1. With 7 bases clipped from V and 3 bases from J, the junction kept 3 bases outside the gene matches. The CDR3 totals 12 residues. Germline CDR1 and CDR2: GTSNPN and SVGIG (reference sequence). The CDR3 sequence: CAFRTGGYEQYF. CDR3 sequence (DNA): TGTGCCTTTAGGACAGGGGGCTACGAGCAGTACTTC.